This T cell receptor (beta chain) was captured by sequencing in a study of radiotherapy plus CTLA-4 blockade in lung cancer. Study-wide findings and caveats: Reported findings show early blood T cell clone dynamics, with interferon-beta, best predicted response. In blood, after radiotherapy plus ipilimumab, tumor-derived TCR clones expanded.

To note about this clone: The antigen is not known.

Germline CDR1 LGHNA, CDR2 YNFKEQ. CDR3 length equals 20 residues. With 1 base removed from V and 0 bases from J, the gap between germline ends came to 23 bases. With ipilimumab providing CTLA-4 blockade, focal radiation was administered to patients who had chemo-refractory metastatic non-small-cell lung cancer. The assay was immunoSEQ multiplex PCR, and TCRdb's table has in-frame clones only and misses some. The data hold 84,000 or so clones, with about 85% observed a single time. The sample in question was peripheral blood, obtained from a patient treated with radiotherapy plus ipilimumab. This rearrangement joins TRBV4-2 to TRBJ2-3, with D perhaps assigned TRBD1 or TRBD2 (6 bases each). This TCR came from a human donor with non-small cell lung cancer that progressed on radiotherapy plus ipilimumab. This chain's CDR3 is CASSQGMGVGGTTSTDTQYF. CDR3 coding DNA: TGTGCCAGCAGCCAAGGAATGGGGGTAGGCGGGACAACTAGCACAGATACGCAGTATTTT.